These T cell receptor beta chains were read from a single sample in a study of Graves' ophthalmopathy and Graves' hyperthyroidism. TCRdb analysed the multiplex PCR reads with MiXCR anew, one entry per CDR3 protein. The repertoire holds roughly 350,000 distinct CDR3 sequences, 15% to 20% seen once, with roughly 2.4% in the top ten. The sample taken for sequencing was peripheral blood. All receptors come from an adult woman with stable Graves' hyperthyroidism. Both conserved end residues are part of each CDR3. Each record gives: V gene, clone size, D gene, J gene, CDR3 protein, CDR3 DNA. D genes are given only for firm matches. Rows may omit the clone size; those that give it use once, few, many or a size class.

>TRBV10-1|many|-|TRBJ2-6
CASNYHPQSSGANVLTF
TGCGCCAGCAATTACCACCCACAAAGCTCTGGGGCCAACGTCCTGACTTTC
>TRBV20-1|many|-|TRBJ2-5
CSASTGQETQYF
TGCAGTGCTAGTACAGGCCAAGAGACCCAGTACTTC
>TRBV11-1|few|TRBD2|TRBJ2-7
CASSKTGTSGAYEQYF
TGTGCCAGCAGCAAAACCGGGACTAGCGGAGCTTACGAGCAGTACTTC
>TRBV7-9|many|-|TRBJ2-5
CASSLQGQRQETQYF
TGTGCCAGCAGCTTACAGGGGCAGCGACAAGAGACCCAGTACTTC
>TRBV7-3|many|TRBD2|TRBJ2-5
CASSLMGGETQYF
TGTGCCAGCAGTCTCATGGGAGGGGAGACCCAGTACTTC
>TRBV6-1|-|-|TRBJ1-2
CASSDRQKIFDGYTF
TGTGCCAGCAGTGACCGACAGAAGATTTTCGATGGCTACACCTTC
>TRBV4-2|many|-|TRBJ2-7
CASSPTAGQLKEGAYEQYF
TGTGCCAGCAGCCCGACAGCGGGACAGCTAAAAGAAGGGGCATACGAGCAGTACTTC
>TRBV6-2/TRBV6-3|medium-sized|TRBD1|TRBJ1-2
CASRDLGQGHSGYTF
TGTGCCAGCAGAGACCTAGGACAGGGACACTCTGGCTACACCTTC
>TRBV10-3|many|TRBD1|TRBJ2-2
CAPPKGTGGPGELFF
TGTGCCCCCCCCAAGGGGACAGGGGGTCCCGGGGAGCTGTTTTTT
>TRBV29-1|-|TRBD2|TRBJ2-7
CSVEFPGRGYEQYF
TGCAGCGTTGAATTTCCAGGGAGGGGCTACGAGCAGTACTTC
>TRBV20-1|many|TRBD2|TRBJ2-7
CSATRTSGGYEQYF
TGCAGTGCTACCAGGACTAGCGGGGGGTACGAGCAGTACTTC
>TRBV4-1|many|-|TRBJ2-5
CASSPQNGKTQYF
TGCGCCAGCAGCCCGCAGAACGGAAAGACCCAGTACTTC
>TRBV28|many|-|TRBJ1-2
CASSLPGLGGILGYTF
TGTGCCAGCAGTTTACCGGGACTTGGAGGGATACTTGGCTACACCTTC
>TRBV12-3/TRBV12-4|-|-|TRBJ2-7
CASSFGQDEQYF
TGTGCCAGCAGTTTCGGCCAGGACGAGCAGTACTTC
>TRBV27|few|-|TRBJ1-1
CASSLSFDLPCIF
TGTGCCAGCAGTTTGAGTTTCGACCTGCCTTGCATCTTT
>TRBV12-3/TRBV12-4|many|-|TRBJ1-1
CASSLGTRVGGNTEASF
TGTGCCAGCAGTTTAGGGACCAGGGTGGGCGGAAACACTGAAGCTTCCTTT
>TRBV27|few|-|TRBJ2-1
CASSEPGYNEQFF
TGTGCCAGCAGTGAACCGGGATACAATGAGCAGTTCTTC
>TRBV4-1|many|-|TRBJ1-2
CASSLIAGTYSCTF
TGCGCCAGCAGCCTCATCGCCGGGACCTACAGCTGCACCTTC
>TRBV7-8|-|-|TRBJ2-2
CASSLVRASSGELLF
TGTGCCAGCAGCTTAGTACGTGCTAGCTCCGGGGAGCTGCTTTTT
>TRBV4-1|many|-|TRBJ2-6
CASSHGMSSGANVLTF
TGCGCCAGCAGCCACGGAATGAGCTCTGGGGCCAACGTCCTGACTTTC
>TRBV12-3/TRBV12-4|-|-|TRBJ2-5
CASSPMVGETQYF
TGTGCCAGCAGTCCTATGGTGGGGGAGACCCAGTACTTC
>TRBV5-1|-|-|TRBJ2-7
CAESYHGGSYEQYF
TGCGCCGAATCCTATCATGGCGGATCCTACGAGCAGTACTTC
>TRBV28|-|-|TRBJ2-7
CASSTQRDAHYEQYF
TGTGCCAGCAGTACCCAACGGGACGCACATTACGAGCAGTACTTC
>TRBV28|once|-|TRBJ1-2
CASSRDTYGYTF
TGTGCCAGCAGTAGGGACACCTATGGCTACACCTTC
>TRBV28|many|TRBD1|TRBJ1-5
CASSLFPGQSNQPQHF
TGTGCCAGCAGTTTATTTCCGGGACAGAGCAATCAGCCCCAGCATTTT
>TRBV7-9|many|TRBD1|TRBJ2-7
CASSPRDREFYEQYF
TGTGCCAGCAGCCCCCGGGACAGGGAATTCTACGAGCAGTACTTC
>TRBV28|many|-|TRBJ1-2
CASSLPHYRQDGYTF
TGTGCCAGCAGCCTACCCCATTACCGACAGGATGGCTACACCTTC
>TRBV7-8|few|-|TRBJ2-7
CASSPDSVEQYF
TGTGCCAGCAGCCCTGACAGCGTCGAGCAGTACTTC
>TRBV5-1|many|-|TRBJ1-2
CASSPGAQNHGYTF
TGCGCCAGCAGCCCCGGGGCGCAGAATCATGGCTACACCTTC
>TRBV27|-|-|TRBJ1-5
CASSFGPGLTQHF
TGTGCCAGCAGTTTTGGACCGGGTTTGACCCAGCATTTT
>TRBV5-1|-|-|TRBJ2-2
CASSLFPQRDTGELFF
TGCGCCAGCAGCTTGTTTCCCCAGCGGGACACCGGGGAGCTGTTTTTT
>TRBV30|many|-|TRBJ2-7
CAWSTLGGTQYF
TGTGCCTGGAGTACACTTGGGGGGACGCAGTACTTC
>TRBV6-2/TRBV6-3|many|-|TRBJ1-1
CASSYSILGSTEAFF
TGTGCCAGCAGTTACTCGATCCTAGGGAGCACTGAAGCTTTCTTT
>TRBV15|many|TRBD2|TRBJ2-5
CATTLMSGGRETQYF
TGTGCCACCACCCTTATGTCGGGGGGGCGAGAGACCCAGTACTTC
>TRBV9|many|-|TRBJ2-5
CASSVEAFQETQYF
TGTGCCAGCAGCGTAGAGGCATTCCAAGAGACCCAGTACTTC
>TRBV29-1|many|-|TRBJ1-2
CSVERDYGYTF
TGCAGCGTTGAACGGGATTATGGCTACACCTTC
>TRBV6-2/TRBV6-3|few|-|TRBJ2-7
CASKTGTRSYEQYF
TGTGCCAGCAAGACCGGGACACGTTCCTACGAGCAGTACTTC
>TRBV15|many|-|TRBJ2-2
CATSPSRAGELFF
TGTGCCACCAGCCCGTCTCGTGCCGGGGAGCTGTTTTTT
>TRBV2|-|-|TRBJ2-5
CASTPRGGEETQYF
TGTGCCAGCACCCCCCGGGGCGGGGAAGAGACCCAGTACTTC
>TRBV9|many|TRBD1|TRBJ2-4
CASSPWTGDIKYF
TGTGCCAGCAGCCCGTGGACAGGGGACATTAAGTACTTC
>TRBV7-9|many|-|TRBJ2-6
CASSFFSGGANVLTF
TGTGCCAGCAGCTTTTTCTCGGGTGGGGCCAACGTCCTGACTTTC
>TRBV2|-|TRBD1|TRBJ1-2
CASKRQGRRYTF
TGTGCCAGCAAAAGACAGGGCCGGAGGTACACCTTC
>TRBV6-2/TRBV6-3|many|-|TRBJ2-7
CASSYTTSLSPTMANHYYEQYF
TGTGCCAGCAGTTACACAACGAGCCTTTCGCCAACGATGGCAAATCATTATTACGAGCAGTACTTC
>TRBV12-3/TRBV12-4|many|TRBD2|TRBJ2-7
CASSLAGGNEQYF
TGTGCCAGCAGTTTGGCGGGGGGGAACGAGCAGTACTTC
>TRBV4-1|few|-|TRBJ2-2
CASSHARTINTGELFF
TGCGCCAGCAGCCACGCCCGGACCATCAACACCGGGGAGCTGTTTTTT
>TRBV6-1|many|-|TRBJ1-1
CASTYHSGHRGTEAFF
TGTGCCAGCACCTACCATTCGGGACACCGAGGGACTGAAGCTTTCTTT
>TRBV6-2/TRBV6-3|-|-|TRBJ2-7
CASSPGRTDGYF
TGTGCCAGCAGTCCGGGACGGACGGACGGATACTTC
>TRBV4-1|many|-|TRBJ2-7
CASSQDYGSSYEQYF
TGCGCCAGCAGCCAAGATTATGGGAGCTCCTACGAGCAGTACTTC
>TRBV12-3/TRBV12-4|-|-|TRBJ1-1
CASSNRDLNTEAFF
TGTGCCAGCAGTAACAGAGATTTGAACACTGAAGCTTTCTTT
>TRBV9|few|TRBD1|TRBJ2-5
CASSAGTALYQETQYF
TGTGCCAGCAGCGCCGGGACAGCTCTGTACCAAGAGACCCAGTACTTC
>TRBV28|many|-|TRBJ2-7
CASSLYKIAYEQYF
TGTGCCAGCAGTTTATACAAAATTGCCTACGAGCAGTACTTC
>TRBV6-5|many|-|TRBJ1-1
CASSYSPPPSEAFF
TGTGCCAGCAGTTACTCGCCTCCCCCGTCTGAAGCTTTCTTT
>TRBV12-3/TRBV12-4|many|TRBD1|TRBJ2-2
CASSLVGTGDTGELFF
TGTGCCAGCAGTTTAGTAGGGACAGGGGACACCGGGGAGCTGTTTTTT
>TRBV2|-|-|TRBJ1-1
CASIGQGRTEAFF
TGTGCCAGCATAGGGCAGGGGAGGACTGAAGCTTTCTTT
>TRBV28|many|-|TRBJ1-1
CASIENTEAFF
TGTGCCAGCATCGAGAACACTGAAGCTTTCTTT
>TRBV12-3/TRBV12-4|-|-|TRBJ1-2
CASSGTPLEGYTF
TGTGCCAGCAGCGGTACCCCTTTAGAGGGCTACACCTTC
>TRBV7-3|few|TRBD1|TRBJ2-6
CASSWGQGASGANVLTF
TGTGCCAGCAGCTGGGGACAGGGGGCCTCTGGGGCCAACGTCCTGACTTTC
>TRBV20-1|many|-|TRBJ2-7
CSAAPPGGTFYEQYF
TGCAGTGCGGCACCTCCCGGCGGGACTTTCTACGAGCAGTACTTC
>TRBV4-2|many|-|TRBJ1-1
CASSQGIGARGGNTEAFF
TGTGCCAGCAGCCAAGGTATAGGGGCTCGAGGGGGGAACACTGAAGCTTTCTTT